One sample yielded the 15 T cell receptor beta chains listed below, sequenced in a study of shared clonotypes between healthy human individuals. Sequencing was performed with immunoSEQ multiplex PCR; in TCRdb, only in-frame clones are kept and a portion is missing. The repertoire holds around 1 million clones, around 80% seen once, with over 1.3% in the top ten. Sequencing input: memory CD4+ T cells sorted from blood. The subset denotes: CD45RA-negative fraction. These receptors all come from a man younger than 35 in good health.

The chain combines TRBV10-2 with TRBJ1-4; 7 bases match TRBD1. Looked up from germline, CDR1 is WSHSY and CDR2 is SAAADI. V lost 8 bases, J lost 5 bases, and 5 bases stayed unmatched. This CDR3 region has 13 residues. The CDR3 loop is CASQGQRNEKLFF. CDR3 DNA: TGCGCCAGCCAGGGACAGCGAAATGAAAAACTGTTTTTT.

The V gene is TRBV9, the J gene TRBJ2-7; the D call may be TRBD1 or TRBD2 (5 bases each). CDR1 and CDR2 (germline): SGDLS, YYNGEE. Trimming shortened V by 2 bases and J by 2 bases, and 14 bases separated the two germline ends. CDR3 size: 15 residues. The CDR3 DNA reads as TGTGCCAGCAGCGTTGCCGGGACGGCGACCTACGAGCAGTACTTC. Encoded protein: CASSVAGTATYEQYF.

This chain uses TRBV28 with TRBJ2-7; 9 bases are shared with TRBD1. In germline, CDR1 is MDHEN, CDR2 SYDVKM. Trimming cost V 6 bases and J 3 bases; bases outside gene matches: 6. CDR3 size: 14 residues. CDR3 in amino acids: CASSPGTGHYEQYF. CDR3 bases: TGTGCCAGCAGCCCCGGGACAGGGCACTACGAGCAGTACTTC.

V and J are TRBV30 and TRBJ2-7; D is unclear. The CDR3 contains 12 residues. Germline assignment: CDR1 GTSNPN and CDR2 SVGIG (reference sequence). Between the trimmed V and J ends, which lost 3 bases and 4 bases, there was a span of 10 bases. The CDR3 DNA reads TGTGCCTGGAGCTCACACCTTTACGAGCAGTACTTC. Translation gives CAWSSHLYEQYF.

The chain links TRBV18 to TRBJ1-4; 9 positions match TRBD1. CDR3 length: 17 amino acids. V trimming: 3 bases; J trimming: 8 bases; junction bases outside the gene matches: 13. Germline values: CDR1 KGHSH, CDR2 LQKENI. The CDR3: CASSPVPGQGGAEKLFF. CDR3 DNA: TGTGCCAGCTCACCCGTTCCGGGACAGGGCGGGGCGGAAAAACTGTTTTTT. The full variable domain, rest sourced from reference TRBV18 and TRBJ1-4, is NAGVMQNPRHLVRRRGQEARLRCSPMKGHSHVYWYRQLPEEGLKFMVYLQKENIIDESGMPKERFSAEFPKEGPSILRIQQVVRGDSAAYFCASSPVPGQGGAEKLFFGSGTQLSVL.

The chain recombines TRBV5-1 with TRBJ2-1; D gene ambiguous. The CDR3 contains 14 residues. V was trimmed by 0 bases and J by 7 bases, leaving 11 bases between them. Germline CDR1 and CDR2: SGHRS and YFSETQ. The CDR3 DNA reads TGCGCCAGCAGCTTGGCCGTTAGCAAGAATGAGCAGTTCTTC. It yields the protein CASSLAVSKNEQFF. The full variable domain, its missing parts supplied by reference TRBV5-1 and TRBJ2-1, is KAGVTQTPRYLIKTRGQQVTLSCSPISGHRSVSWYQQTPGQGLQFLFEYFSETQRNKGNFPGRFSGRQFSNSRSEMNVSTLELGDSALYLCASSLAVSKNEQFFGPGTRLTVL.

The chain is built from TRBV12-5 and TRBJ1-2; D is unclear. The CDR3 is 13 amino acids. Germline assignment: CDR1 LGHNT and CDR2 FRNRAP. The V and J ends lost 0 bases and 4 bases respectively, with 6 bases between them. This CDR3 is CASGLVGSYGYTF. DNA of the CDR3: TGTGCTAGTGGTTTGGTCGGCAGCTATGGCTACACCTTC.

The chain combines TRBV29-1 with TRBJ2-5; 7 nucleotides line up with TRBD1. This CDR3 spans 13 amino acids. The V gene's germline CDR1 is SQVTM and CDR2 ANQGSEA. J was trimmed by 1 base and V by 6 bases; bases with no gene match: 5. In DNA, the CDR3 is TGCAGCGTAACGGACAGGCCCCAAGAGACCCAGTACTTC. It encodes CSVTDRPQETQYF.

This chain joins TRBV2 and TRBJ2-3; D is uncertain. Germline CDR1 reads SNHLY; CDR2 reads FYNNEI. V gave up 4 bases and J gave up 5 bases, with 16 bases separating them. This CDR3 has 15 amino acids. CDR3 amino acids: CASSAAASAVDTQYF. CDR3 coding DNA: TGTGCCAGCAGTGCGGCGGCCTCCGCGGTAGATACGCAGTATTTT. The variable domain in full, with the rest retrieved from reference TRBV2 and TRBJ2-3, is EPEVTQTPSHQVTQMGQEVILRCVPISNHLYFYWYRQILGQKVEFLVSFYNNEISEKSEIFDDQFSVERPDGSNFTLKIRSTKLEDSAMYFCASSAAASAVDTQYFGPGTRLTVL.

Comment on this clone: This specimen includes other DNA sequences encoding the same CDR3. This chain connects TRBV2 to TRBJ2-5; D ambiguous. The CDR3 has 11 amino acids. CDR1 is SNHLY and CDR2 is FYNNEI in the germline V gene. V was trimmed by 4 bases and J by 5 bases, leaving 5 bases between them. CDR3 sequence: CASSVEETQYF. DNA for the CDR3: TGTGCCAGCAGTGTAGAGGAGACCCAGTACTTC.

In its sample, this clone was seen once. This CDR3 reads CASSLFGGEGETQYF. The CDR3 DNA reads TGTGCCAGCAGCTTATTTGGGGGGGAAGGAGAGACCCAGTACTTC. This rearrangement joins TRBV7-6 to TRBJ2-5; 7 bases line up with TRBD2. The V segment lost 2 bases and the J segment 4 bases; nucleotides outside the gene matches: 7. This CDR3 region has 15 residues. In germline, CDR1 is SGHVS, CDR2 FNYEAQ.

This clone is a singleton in its sample. The chain joins TRBV10-2 to TRBJ2-2; tentatively, D is TRBD2 (6 bases). CDR3 length equals 14 residues. The germline CDR1 and CDR2 sequences are WSHSY and SAAADI. Trimming removed 3 bases at V and 9 bases at J, with 14 bases between. CDR3 nucleotide sequence: TGCGCCAGCAGTGATTTCAATCGGGAGCGGGAGCTGTTTTTT. Translating it yields CASSDFNRERELFF.

In its sample, this clone was seen once. J is TRBJ2-7 and V is TRBV9; D gene unclear. Per the germline V gene, CDR1 is SGDLS and CDR2 is YYNGEE. The V gene lost 3 bases and the J gene lost 6 bases, with 22 bases spanning the gap. The CDR3 covers 16 residues. CDR3 DNA: TGTGCCAGCAGCGCCAGTTCCCCGGTAGTCACGGGCGAGCAGTACTTC. This codes for CASSASSPVVTGEQYF.

DNA of the CDR3: TGTGCCAGCAGTTCCGCCTCTAGCGGCTTCTCCTACGAGCAGTACTTC. This sequence encodes CASSSASSGFSYEQYF. The rearrangement joins TRBV27 to TRBJ2-7, with 7 bases fitting TRBD2. Germline CDR1 MNHEY, CDR2 SMNVEV (reference sequence). The CDR3 consists of 16 residues. V shed 4 bases, J shed 0 bases, and the junction held 9 bases outside the gene matches.

A few counts support this clone. V and J are TRBV30 and TRBJ1-1; no firm D call. The germline V gene has CDR1 GTSNPN and CDR2 SVGIG (reference sequence). Trimming removed 0 bases at V and 7 bases at J, with 12 bases between. CDR3 length: 13 residues. Here the CDR3 reads CAWSVPPLFEAFF. The CDR3 nucleotides are TGTGCCTGGAGTGTACCTCCCCTGTTTGAAGCTTTCTTT.